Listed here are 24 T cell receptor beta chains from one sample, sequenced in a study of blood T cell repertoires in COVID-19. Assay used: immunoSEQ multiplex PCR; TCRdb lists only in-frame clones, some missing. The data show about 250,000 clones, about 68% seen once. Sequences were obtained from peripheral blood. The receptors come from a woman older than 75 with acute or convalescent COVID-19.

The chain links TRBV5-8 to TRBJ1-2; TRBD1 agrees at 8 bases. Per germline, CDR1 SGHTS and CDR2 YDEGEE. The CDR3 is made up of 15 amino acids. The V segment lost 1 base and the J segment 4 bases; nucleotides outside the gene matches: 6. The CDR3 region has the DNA TGTGCCAGCAGCTTGACCGACAGGGGATCCTATGGCTACACCTTC. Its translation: CASSLTDRGSYGYTF.

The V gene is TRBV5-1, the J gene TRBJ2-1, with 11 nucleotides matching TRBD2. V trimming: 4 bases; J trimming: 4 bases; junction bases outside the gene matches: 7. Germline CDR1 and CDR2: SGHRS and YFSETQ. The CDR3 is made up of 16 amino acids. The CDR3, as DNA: TGCGCCAGCAGCGCCGCGGGACTAGCGGAATACAATGAGCAGTTCTTC. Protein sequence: CASSAAGLAEYNEQFF.

The CDR3 DNA follows: TGCGCCAGCAGCCCCGGGGAGCTTGGGAATGAGCAGTTCTTC. Translation gives CASSPGELGNEQFF. V gene TRBV5-1 combines with J gene TRBJ2-1, with D possibly TRBD2 on 5 matching bases. This CDR3 comprises 14 residues. Trimming stripped 4 bases from V and 7 bases from J, with 15 bases between. CDR1 is SGHRS and CDR2 is YFSETQ in the germline V gene.

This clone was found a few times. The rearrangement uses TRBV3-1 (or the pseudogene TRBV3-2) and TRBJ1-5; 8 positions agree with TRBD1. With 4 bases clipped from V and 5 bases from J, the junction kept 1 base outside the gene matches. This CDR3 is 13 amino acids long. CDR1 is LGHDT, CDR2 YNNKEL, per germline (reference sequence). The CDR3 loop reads CASSLQGDQPQHF. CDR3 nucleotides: TGTGCCAGCAGCCTACAGGGGGATCAGCCCCAGCATTTT.

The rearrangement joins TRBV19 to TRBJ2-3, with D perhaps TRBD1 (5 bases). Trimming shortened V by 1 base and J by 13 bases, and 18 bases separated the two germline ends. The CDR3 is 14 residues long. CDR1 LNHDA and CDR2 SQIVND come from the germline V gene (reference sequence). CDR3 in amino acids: CASSIGDSPVQKYF. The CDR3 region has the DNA TGTGCCAGTAGTATAGGTGACAGCCCGGTTCAAAAGTATTTT.

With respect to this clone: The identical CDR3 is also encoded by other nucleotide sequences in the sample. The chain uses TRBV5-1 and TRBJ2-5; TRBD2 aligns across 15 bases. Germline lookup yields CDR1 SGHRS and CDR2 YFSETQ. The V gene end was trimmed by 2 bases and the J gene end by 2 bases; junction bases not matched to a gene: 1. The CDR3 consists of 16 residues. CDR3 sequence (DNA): TGCGCCAGCAGCTTTGGACTAGCGGGAGGGCAAGAGACCCAGTACTTC. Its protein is CASSFGLAGGQETQYF.

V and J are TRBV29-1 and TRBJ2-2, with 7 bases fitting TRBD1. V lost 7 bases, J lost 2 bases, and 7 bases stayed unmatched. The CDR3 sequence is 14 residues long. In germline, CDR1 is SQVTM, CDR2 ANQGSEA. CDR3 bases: TGCAGCGCGGGACAGCCGGCTAACACCGGGGAGCTGTTTTTT. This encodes CSAGQPANTGELFF.

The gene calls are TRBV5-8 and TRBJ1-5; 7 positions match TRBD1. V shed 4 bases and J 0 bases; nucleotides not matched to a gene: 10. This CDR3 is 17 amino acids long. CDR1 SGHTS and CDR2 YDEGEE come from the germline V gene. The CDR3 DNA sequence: TGTGCCAGCAGCACCAAACTCGGGACAGCTAGCAATCAGCCCCAGCATTTT. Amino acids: CASSTKLGTASNQPQHF.

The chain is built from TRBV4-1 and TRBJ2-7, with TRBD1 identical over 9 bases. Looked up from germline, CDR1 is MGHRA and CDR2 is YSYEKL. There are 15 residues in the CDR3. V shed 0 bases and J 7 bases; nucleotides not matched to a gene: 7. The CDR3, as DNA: TGCGCCAGCAGCCAAGATCGACAGGGGGGGCGGGAGCAGTACTTC. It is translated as CASSQDRQGGREQYF.

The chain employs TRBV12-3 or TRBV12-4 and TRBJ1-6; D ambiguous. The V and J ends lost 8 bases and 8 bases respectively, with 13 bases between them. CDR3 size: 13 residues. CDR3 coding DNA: TGTGCCAGCCGCTCGCCAGGATATTCACCCCTCCACTTT. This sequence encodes CASRSPGYSPLHF.

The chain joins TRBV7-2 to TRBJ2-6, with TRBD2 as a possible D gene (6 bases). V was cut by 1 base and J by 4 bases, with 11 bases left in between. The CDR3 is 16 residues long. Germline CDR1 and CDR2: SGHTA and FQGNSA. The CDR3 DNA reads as TGTGCCAGCAGCTTAGTCGCGGGGTTCGGGGCCAACGTCCTGACTTTC. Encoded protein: CASSLVAGFGANVLTF. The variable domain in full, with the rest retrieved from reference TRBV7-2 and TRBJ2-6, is GAGVSQSPSNKVTEKGKDVELRCDPISGHTALYWYRQSLGQGLEFLIYFQGNSAPDKSGLPSDRFSAERTGGSVSTLTIQRTQQEDSAVYLCASSLVAGFGANVLTFGAGSRLTVL.

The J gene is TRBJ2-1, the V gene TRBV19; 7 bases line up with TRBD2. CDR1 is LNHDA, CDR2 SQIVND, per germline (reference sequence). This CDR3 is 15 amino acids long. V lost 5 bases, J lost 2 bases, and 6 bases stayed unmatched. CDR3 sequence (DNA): TGTGCCAGTAGTGTCGAGCGGGGTACCTACAATGAGCAGTTCTTC. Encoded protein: CASSVERGTYNEQFF. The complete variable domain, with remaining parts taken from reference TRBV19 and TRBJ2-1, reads DGGITQSPKYLFRKEGQNVTLSCEQNLNHDAMYWYRQDPGQGLRLIYYSQIVNDFQKGDIAEGYSVSREKKESFPLTVTSAQKNPTAFYLCASSVERGTYNEQFFGPGTRLTVL.

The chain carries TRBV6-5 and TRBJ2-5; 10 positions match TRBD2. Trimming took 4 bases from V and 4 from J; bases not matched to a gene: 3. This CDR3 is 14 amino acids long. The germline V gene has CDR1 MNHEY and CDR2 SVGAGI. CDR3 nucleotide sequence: TGTGCCAGCAGTTTAGCGGGGGGAGTAGAGACCCAGTACTTC. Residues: CASSLAGGVETQYF.

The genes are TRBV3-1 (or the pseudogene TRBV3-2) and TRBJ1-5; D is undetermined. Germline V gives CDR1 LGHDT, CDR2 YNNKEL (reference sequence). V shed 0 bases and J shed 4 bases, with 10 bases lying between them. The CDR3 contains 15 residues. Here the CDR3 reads CASSQDSTQNQPQHF. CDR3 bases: TGTGCCAGCAGCCAAGACAGTACGCAAAATCAGCCCCAGCATTTT.

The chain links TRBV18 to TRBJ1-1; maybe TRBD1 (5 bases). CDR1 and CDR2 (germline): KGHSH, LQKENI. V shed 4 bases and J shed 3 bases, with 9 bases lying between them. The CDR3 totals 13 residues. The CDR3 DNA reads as TGTGCCAGCTCACAAAGGGGCGACACTGAAGCTTTCTTT. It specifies CASSQRGDTEAFF.

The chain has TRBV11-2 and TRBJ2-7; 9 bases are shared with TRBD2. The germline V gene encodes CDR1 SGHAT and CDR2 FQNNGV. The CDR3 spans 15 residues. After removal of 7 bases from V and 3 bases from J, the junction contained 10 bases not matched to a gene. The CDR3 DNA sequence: TGTGCCAGCACCAATCCAGCGGGAGGCAGCTACGAGCAGTACTTC. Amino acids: CASTNPAGGSYEQYF. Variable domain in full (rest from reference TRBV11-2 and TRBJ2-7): EAGVAQSPRYKIIEKRQSVAFWCNPISGHATLYWYQQILGQGPKLLIQFQNNGVVDDSQLPKDRFSAERLKGVDSTLKIQPAKLEDSAVYLCASTNPAGGSYEQYFGPGTRLTVT.

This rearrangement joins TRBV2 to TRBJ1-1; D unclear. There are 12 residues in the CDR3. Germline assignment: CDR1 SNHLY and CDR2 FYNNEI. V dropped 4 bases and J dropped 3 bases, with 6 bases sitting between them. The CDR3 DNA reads TGTGCCAGCAGTGTGGGCCACACTGAAGCTTTCTTT. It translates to CASSVGHTEAFF.

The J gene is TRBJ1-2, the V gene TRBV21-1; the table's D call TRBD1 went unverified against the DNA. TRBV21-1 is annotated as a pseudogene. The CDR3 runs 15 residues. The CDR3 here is CASRKKGQGESGYTF. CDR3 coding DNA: TGTGCCAGCAGAAAAAAGGGACAGGGTGAATCTGGCTACACCTTC.

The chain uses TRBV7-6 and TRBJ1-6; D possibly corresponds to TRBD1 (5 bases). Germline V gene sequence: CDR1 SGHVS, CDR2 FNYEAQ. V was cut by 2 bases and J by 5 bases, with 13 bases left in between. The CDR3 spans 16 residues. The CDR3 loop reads CASSLYLTANNSPLHF. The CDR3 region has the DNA TGTGCCAGCAGCTTATACCTGACAGCCAATAATTCACCCCTCCACTTT. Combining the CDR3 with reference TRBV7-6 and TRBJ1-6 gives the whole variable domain GAGVSQSPRYKVTKRGQDVALRCDPISGHVSLYWYRQALGQGPEFLTYFNYEAQQDKSGLPNDRFSAERPEGSISTLTIQRTEQRDSAMYRCASSLYLTANNSPLHFGNGTRLTVT.

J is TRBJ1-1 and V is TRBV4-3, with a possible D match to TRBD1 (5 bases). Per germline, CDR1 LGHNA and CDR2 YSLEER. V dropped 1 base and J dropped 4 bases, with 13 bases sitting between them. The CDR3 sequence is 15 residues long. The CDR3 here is CASSQGVGGGTEAFF. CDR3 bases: TGCGCCAGCAGCCAAGGGGTGGGGGGTGGCACTGAAGCTTTCTTT.

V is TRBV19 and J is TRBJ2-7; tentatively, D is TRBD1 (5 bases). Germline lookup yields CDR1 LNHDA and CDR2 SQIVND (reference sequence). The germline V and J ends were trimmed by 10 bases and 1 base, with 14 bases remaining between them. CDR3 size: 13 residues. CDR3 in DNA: TGTGCCACTCTACCTCGACAGTCCTACGAGCAGTACTTC. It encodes CATLPRQSYEQYF.

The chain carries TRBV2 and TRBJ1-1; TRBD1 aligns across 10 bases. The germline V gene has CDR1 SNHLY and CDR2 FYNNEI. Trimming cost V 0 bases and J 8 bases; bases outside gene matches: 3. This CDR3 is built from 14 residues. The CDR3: CASSEADRGPEAFF. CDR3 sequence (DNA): TGTGCCAGCAGTGAAGCCGACAGGGGGCCGGAAGCTTTCTTT.

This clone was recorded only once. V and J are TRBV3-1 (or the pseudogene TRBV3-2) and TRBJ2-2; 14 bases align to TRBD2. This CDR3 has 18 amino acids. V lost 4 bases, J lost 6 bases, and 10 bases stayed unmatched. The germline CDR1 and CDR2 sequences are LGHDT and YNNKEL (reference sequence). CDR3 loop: CASSPSGTSGRQAGELFF. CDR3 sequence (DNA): TGTGCCAGCAGCCCTTCCGGGACTAGCGGGAGACAGGCCGGGGAGCTGTTTTTT.

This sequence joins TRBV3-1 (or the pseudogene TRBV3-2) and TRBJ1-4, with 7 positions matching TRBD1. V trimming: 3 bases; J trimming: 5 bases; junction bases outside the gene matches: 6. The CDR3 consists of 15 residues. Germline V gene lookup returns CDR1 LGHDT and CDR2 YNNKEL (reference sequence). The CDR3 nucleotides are TGTGCCAGCAGCCAGGGGTGGGACAGAAATGAAAAACTGTTTTTT. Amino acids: CASSQGWDRNEKLFF.